This T cell receptor beta chain was found in a study of post-analysis software for immune sequencing data. The study, taken as a whole, reports: When the samples were clustered directly with F measure, those that had been prepared in the same batch showed strong co-clustering. Controls significantly exceeded multiple sclerosis patients in normalized Chao1 diversity. Controls showed lower frequencies than patients for roughly 5 TRBV segments, and TRBV5-6, TRBV5-1 and TRBV20-1 were among these.

Libraries were made from TCR beta cDNA, and they carried unique molecular identifiers. Each batch of about 0.95 to 11 million T cells produced a few hundred thousand cDNA molecules. Each CDR3 protein is one row after TCRdb ran MiXCR on the PCR reads. Seen here are about 560,000 distinct CDR3 sequences, about 40% observed once, and the top ten hold about 1.8%. The germline V gene encodes CDR1 DFQATT and CDR2 SNEGSKA (reference sequence). This CDR3 is 14 amino acids long. The V gene end was trimmed by 5 bases and the J gene end by 10 bases; junction bases not matched to a gene: 10. With respect to this clonotype: The target antigen is unknown.

Sequencing was done on a sample of blood. This receptor was taken from a girl between 5 and 17 years old with multiple sclerosis. The genes are TRBV20-1 and TRBJ2-7; 14 bases fit TRBD2. In nucleotides, the CDR3 is TGCAGTGCTCTAACGACTAGCGGGGGGGTGGCCCAGTACTTC. This sequence encodes CSALTTSGGVAQYF.